The clone carrying this T cell receptor beta chain was seen just once. The antigen is not known. The CDR3 spans 13 residues. Trimming left V 2 bases short and J 5 bases short, with 7 bases between. Looked up from germline, CDR1 is MNHNY and CDR2 is SVGAGI (reference sequence). The sample is drawn from a study of T cells in localized non-small cell lung cancer. Sequencing used immunoSEQ multiplex PCR; TCRdb keeps in-frame clones, though not all of them. Among some 54,000 clones listed, 60% to 85% were seen once. Notes on the study in general: Sequence data derive from only one tumor region, so heterogeneity remains possible. In adjacent lung appeared a median about 57 of the top 100 tumor clones. Blood T cell density predicted longer survival; adjacent-lung clonality, shorter. In uninvolved adjacent lung, T cell clonality reached its highest value, exceeding tumor.

The clonotype originates from a woman aged 40-75 years with stage II lung adenocarcinoma. The chain is built from TRBV6-6 and TRBJ1-5, with unresolved D. Sequencing was performed on PBMCs, taken before any cancer treatment. The CDR3 sequence: CASSYAQDQPQHF. The DNA for the CDR3 is TGTGCCAGCAGTTACGCGCAAGATCAGCCCCAGCATTTT.